Presented here are 20 T cell receptor beta chains from one specimen sequenced in a study of technical replicates of blood from a handful of donors. The assay was immunoSEQ multiplex PCR, and TCRdb's table has in-frame clones only and misses some. This sample carries tens of thousands of clones, 90% to 95% of them seen once, and the ten largest clones take 0.3% to 0.45%. Sequencing used T cells isolated from PBMCs. The source of these receptors is a human donor in good health.

This CDR3 is CASSQDSYEQYF. The CDR3 bases are TGTGCCAGCAGTCAGGACAGCTACGAGCAGTACTTC. This rearrangement joins TRBV7-9 to TRBJ2-7, with D perhaps matching TRBD1 (6 bases). CDR3 length equals 12 residues. In germline, CDR1 is SEHNR, CDR2 FQNEAQ (reference sequence). Between the trimmed V and J ends, which lost 6 bases and 3 bases, there was a span of 9 bases.

This clone has just one count. The V call is TRBV7-2, the J call TRBJ1-3; D perhaps matches TRBD1 (6 bases). The germline V gene encodes CDR1 SGHTA and CDR2 FQGNSA. V was clipped by 2 bases and J by 4 bases, with 24 bases between them. The CDR3 runs 19 residues. For the CDR3, the DNA is TGTGCCAGCAGCTTATTCCCCCGGGGGGCCAGTACGCTAGGAAACACCATATATTTT. As protein: CASSLFPRGASTLGNTIYF.

The chain couples TRBV6-5 to TRBJ2-7; 8 nucleotides agree with TRBD2. Per germline, CDR1 MNHEY and CDR2 SVGAGI. The J segment lost 3 bases and the V segment lost 8 bases, leaving 6 bases of the junction unmatched. This CDR3 is 13 amino acids long. CDR3 bases: TGTGCCAGCTGGCTAGCGGGCAACTACGAGCAGTACTTC. Translated, it gives CASWLAGNYEQYF.

The chain carries TRBV9 and TRBJ2-1; 7 nucleotides agree with TRBD2. The length of the CDR3 is 15 residues. CDR1 and CDR2 (germline): SGDLS, YYNGEE. Trimming took 5 bases from V and 3 from J; bases not matched to a gene: 8. The chain's CDR3 is CASRETGGDYNEQFF. The CDR3 nucleotides read TGTGCCAGCAGAGAAACGGGAGGCGACTACAATGAGCAGTTCTTC.

The rearrangement uses TRBV5-4 and TRBJ2-7, with a possible D match to TRBD2 (6 bases). CDR3 size: 17 residues. Deletions cut 4 bases from V and 2 bases from J, with 22 bases between. In germline, CDR1 is SGHNT, CDR2 YYREEE (reference sequence). The CDR3 reads CASSESLGTPLPYEQYF. For the CDR3, the DNA is TGTGCCAGCAGCGAGTCCCTCGGGACTCCCCTGCCCTACGAGCAGTACTTC.

The rearrangement links TRBV7-9 to TRBJ2-3, with 8 bases that match TRBD2. The V segment lost 4 bases and the J segment 4 bases; nucleotides outside the gene matches: 7. Germline V lookup: CDR1 SEHNR, CDR2 FQNEAQ (reference sequence). The CDR3 runs to 15 residues. CDR3 loop: CASSSQRESPDTQYF. CDR3 DNA: TGTGCCAGCAGCTCACAGCGGGAGTCCCCAGATACGCAGTATTTT.

The gene calls are TRBV5-1 and TRBJ2-6; D uncertain. The CDR3 sequence is 15 residues long. V was shortened by 0 bases and J by 0 bases, with 4 bases between the two germline ends. Germline V gene data show CDR1 as SGHRS and CDR2 as YFSETQ. Here the CDR3 DNA reads TGCGCCAGCAGCTTGGCGAGCTCTGGGGCCAACGTCCTGACTTTC. This encodes CASSLASSGANVLTF.

V and J are TRBV9 and TRBJ2-7; the D is unclear. Per the germline V gene, CDR1 is SGDLS and CDR2 is YYNGEE. The V end lost 4 bases, the J end lost 10 bases, and 15 bases lay between the germline ends. CDR3 length: 12 amino acids. In DNA, the CDR3 is TGTGCCAGCAGCTCTGACTTTGTGGAACAGTACTTC. This sequence encodes CASSSDFVEQYF.

V is TRBV9 and J is TRBJ2-1, with 11 bases lining up with TRBD1. Trimming took 4 bases from V and 8 from J; bases not matched to a gene: 8. CDR1 and CDR2 from the germline V gene are SGDLS and YYNGEE. CDR3 size: 15 residues. The CDR3 spells CASSPRTGGEDEQFF. CDR3 nucleotides: TGTGCCAGCAGCCCAAGGACAGGGGGCGAAGATGAGCAGTTCTTC. Based on the CDR3 plus reference TRBV9 and TRBJ2-1, the full variable domain is DSGVTQTPKHLITATGQRVTLRCSPRSGDLSVYWYQQSLDQGLQFLIQYYNGEERAKGNILERFSAQQFPDLHSELNLSSLELGDSALYFCASSPRTGGEDEQFFGPGTRLTVL.

This chain joins TRBV6-5 and TRBJ2-7, with 14 bases lining up with TRBD2. Germline V gene lookup returns CDR1 MNHEY and CDR2 SVGAGI. The CDR3 consists of 15 residues. With 6 bases clipped from V and 8 bases from J, the junction kept 9 bases outside the gene matches. The CDR3: CASSRPGLAGVQQYF. The CDR3 nucleotides are TGTGCCAGCAGCCGCCCGGGACTAGCGGGAGTGCAGCAGTACTTC.

The CDR3 DNA reads as TGTGCCAGCAGTTTTACGGGAGGGCGGAATGAGCAGTTCTTC. Residues: CASSFTGGRNEQFF. The chain has TRBV27 and TRBJ2-1; 8 nucleotides align to TRBD2. The CDR3 extends over 14 amino acids. Germline CDR1 reads MNHEY; CDR2 reads SMNVEV (reference sequence). The ends lost 3 bases at V and 7 bases at J; junction bases unmatched: 5.

The chain employs TRBV7-2 and TRBJ1-4; perhaps TRBD1 as D (5 bases). Germline V gene sequence: CDR1 SGHTA, CDR2 FQGNSA. Trimming cost V 5 bases and J 7 bases, with 11 bases left between them. The CDR3 is 13 residues long. The CDR3 loop reads CASSRGIFEKLFF. The CDR3 DNA sequence: TGTGCCAGCAGCCGGGGGATTTTTGAAAAACTGTTTTTT.

The chain has TRBV5-1 and TRBJ1-3; D not resolved. V was shortened by 0 bases and J by 0 bases, with 13 bases between the two germline ends. The CDR3 runs 17 residues. CDR1 and CDR2 from the germline V gene are SGHRS and YFSETQ. The CDR3 reads CASSLGITGFSGNTIYF. The CDR3 coding sequence is TGCGCCAGCAGCTTGGGGATAACCGGGTTCTCTGGAAACACCATATATTTT. Full variable domain (missing parts from reference TRBV5-1 and TRBJ1-3): KAGVTQTPRYLIKTRGQQVTLSCSPISGHRSVSWYQQTPGQGLQFLFEYFSETQRNKGNFPGRFSGRQFSNSRSEMNVSTLELGDSALYLCASSLGITGFSGNTIYFGEGSWLTVV.

In its sample, this clone was seen once. The chain couples TRBV14 to TRBJ2-7; the match to TRBD2 covers 7 bases. CDR3 length equals 17 residues. Germline assignment: CDR1 SGHDN and CDR2 FVKESK. After removal of 1 base from V and 0 bases from J, the junction contained 9 bases not matched to a gene. The CDR3 coding sequence is TGTGCCAGCAGCCAAGTACTTCCGGGACTAAGCTCCTACGAGCAGTACTTC. This encodes CASSQVLPGLSSYEQYF.

As regards this clone: A read error may produce the germline difference seen at one junction end. The CDR3 coding sequence is TGCGCCGGCAGCTTGAACAGGTTTGAAGCTTTCTTT. Protein sequence: CAGSLNRFEAFF. The genes are TRBV5-1 and TRBJ1-1; D may be TRBD1 (5 bases). This CDR3 contains 12 residues. CDR1 SGHRS and CDR2 YFSETQ come from the germline V gene.

The J gene is TRBJ2-7, the V gene TRBV30; 10 nucleotides match TRBD1. V was clipped by 3 bases and J by 0 bases; unmatched bases: 2. The CDR3 consists of 14 residues. Germline V gives CDR1 GTSNPN, CDR2 SVGIG (reference sequence). Here the CDR3 reads CAWRDRGYSYEQYF. The CDR3 nucleotides are TGTGCCTGGAGGGACAGGGGGTACTCCTACGAGCAGTACTTC.

The V and J genes are TRBV21-1 and TRBJ1-4; TRBD1, the D gene given by the table, was not confirmed from the DNA. TRBV21-1 is described as a pseudogene. The CDR3 contains 16 residues. The CDR3 nucleotides are TGTGCCAGCAGCAAAGCCCCTATGGGGGCTCGGGAAAAACTGTTTTTT. Translated, it gives CASSKAPMGAREKLFF.

The rearrangement links TRBV19 to TRBJ1-4; 8 bases are shared with TRBD1. Trimming at V came to 9 bases and at J to 6 bases, leaving 6 bases not matched to a gene. CDR3 size: 13 residues. Germline V lookup: CDR1 LNHDA, CDR2 SQIVND (reference sequence). The chain's CDR3 is CASQDRVYEKLFF. In DNA form, the CDR3 reads TGTGCCAGCCAGGACAGGGTTTATGAAAAACTGTTTTTT.

V is TRBV11-3 and J is TRBJ2-3; 9 bases agree with TRBD1. The CDR3 spans 16 residues. Unmatched junction bases numbered 8, after V lost 1 base and J lost 6 bases. Germline CDR1 and CDR2: SGHNT and YENEEA. CDR3 region: CASSLADTGGGDTQYF. The CDR3 nucleotides are TGTGCCAGCAGCTTAGCCGATACAGGGGGCGGGGATACGCAGTATTTT.

The chain links TRBV11-2 to TRBJ2-7, with 10 bases matching TRBD1. This CDR3 spans 15 amino acids. V lost 5 bases and J lost 4; bases outside the gene matches: 8. Germline CDR1 and CDR2: SGHAT and FQNNGV. Here the CDR3 DNA reads TGTGCCAGCAGCGAAGCAGGGACAGGGGTGTACGAGCAGTACTTC. As protein: CASSEAGTGVYEQYF. The whole variable domain, filled in from reference TRBV11-2 and TRBJ2-7, reads EAGVAQSPRYKIIEKRQSVAFWCNPISGHATLYWYQQILGQGPKLLIQFQNNGVVDDSQLPKDRFSAERLKGVDSTLKIQPAKLEDSAVYLCASSEAGTGVYEQYFGPGTRLTVT.